What follows are 8 T cell receptor beta chains derived from one specimen sequenced in a study of T cell repertoires in cytomegalovirus infection. Their specific antigens are unknown. TCRdb re-called the reads through MiXCR, storing one row per CDR3 protein. This sample has about 85,000 distinct CDR3 sequences; 40% to 50% occur once, and the top ten carry more than 85%. The sequencing used CD8+ T cells from cultured PBMCs, collected from culture after CMV antigen stimulation. The receptors stem from a human donor in good health (CMV status not recorded). Some clones in this sample may be carry-over from other donors' samples.

This chain joins TRBV12-3 or TRBV12-4 and TRBJ1-1; D unresolved. Trimming shortened V by 3 bases and J by 0 bases, and 8 bases separated the two germline ends. This CDR3 is 14 amino acids long. The CDR3 sequence is CASSFGGLNTEAFF. CDR3 sequence (DNA): TGTGCCAGCAGTTTCGGTGGTTTGAACACTGAAGCTTTCTTT.

The chain uses TRBV28 and TRBJ2-7; 8 bases map to TRBD1. Germline assignment: CDR1 MDHEN and CDR2 SYDVKM. V shed 6 bases, J shed 3 bases, and the junction held 4 bases outside the gene matches. The CDR3 has 13 amino acids. CDR3 sequence reads: CASRGTGGYEQYF. The CDR3 DNA reads as TGTGCCAGCAGGGGTACAGGGGGCTACGAGCAGTACTTC.

The V gene is TRBV3-1, the J gene TRBJ1-5, with unresolved D. V was shortened by 4 bases and J by 2 bases, with 15 bases between the two germline ends. The V gene's germline CDR1 is LGHDT and CDR2 YNNKEL (reference sequence). This CDR3 has 16 residues. The CDR3 sequence is CASSPPRAFGNQPQHF. CDR3 sequence (DNA): TGTGCCAGCAGCCCCCCAAGAGCTTTCGGCAATCAGCCCCAGCATTTT.

This clonotype occurred many times. The J gene is TRBJ2-1, the V gene TRBV29-1, with TRBD2 identical over 9 bases. With V trimmed by 6 bases and J by 2 bases, 17 bases remained unmatched. Germline loops: CDR1 SQVTM, CDR2 ANQGSEA. The CDR3 covers 18 residues. The CDR3 is CSVEGIQTSGVPYNEQFF. In DNA, the CDR3 is TGCAGCGTCGAGGGTATCCAGACTAGCGGAGTTCCCTACAATGAGCAGTTCTTC.

The chain employs TRBV20-1 and TRBJ2-7; a weak D match, TRBD1 (6 bases). This CDR3 has 14 residues. Germline lookup yields CDR1 DFQATT and CDR2 SNEGSKA (reference sequence). With 6 bases removed from V and 6 bases from J, the gap between germline ends came to 21 bases. CDR3 in amino acids: CSASPLQGEPEQYF. The CDR3 nucleotides read TGCAGTGCCTCCCCCCTACAGGGAGAACCCGAGCAGTACTTC.

About this clonotype: A read error is possible here, since a much larger clone lies one base away. The CDR3 coding sequence is TGTGCCAGCAGCTTCCCTGTGCAGCCCCAGCATTTT. Its translation is CASSFPVQPQHF. The rearrangement uses TRBV7-2 and TRBJ1-5; no clear D gene. V was trimmed by 3 bases and J by 7 bases, leaving 7 bases between them. Looked up from germline, CDR1 is SGHTA and CDR2 is FQGNSA. This CDR3 region has 12 residues.

The chain recombines TRBV6-8 with TRBJ2-2; D might be TRBD2 (7 bases). Trimming cost V 4 bases and J 4 bases, with 10 bases left between them. Per the germline V gene, CDR1 is MNHGY and CDR2 is SAAAGT. The CDR3 spans 14 residues. The CDR3 region is CASSSRGGTGELFF. The CDR3 coding sequence is TGTGCCAGCAGTTCGAGGGGGGGCACCGGGGAGCTGTTTTTT.

The V and J genes are TRBV7-9 and TRBJ2-7, with D unresolved. Trimming shortened V by 1 base and J by 5 bases, and 12 bases separated the two germline ends. The CDR3 sequence is 14 residues long. CDR1 and CDR2 from the germline V gene are SEHNR and FQNEAQ (reference sequence). The CDR3 DNA reads as TGTGCCAGCAGCTTAGATCGGAAAATCGACGAGCAGTACTTC. Protein: CASSLDRKIDEQYF.